This TCR beta chain derives from a study of CD8+CD57+ T cells in acquired aplastic anemia. Study-wide results and limits: CD8+ Simpson's diversity did not differ significantly between patients and controls.

A remark on this clonotype: As yet, its antigen is unknown.

Before being chosen for sequencing, patients had shown CD8+CD57+ cell expansion by flow cytometry. Genomic DNA, the template, was used for profiling of the TCR beta VDJ and CDR3. Each CDR3 protein is one row after TCRdb ran MiXCR on the reads. The sample carries about 260,000 distinct CDR3 sequences, around 82% recorded once. Germline V gives CDR1 ENHRY, CDR2 SYGVKD. V lost 6 bases and J 0 bases, leaving 22 bases between the germline ends. The CDR3 runs to 18 residues. The sequencing sample was made of sorted CD4+, CD8+, or CD8+CD57+ T cells (not recorded which) from PBMCs. This receptor was identified in a human donor with aplastic anemia. The V and J genes are TRBV10-3 and TRBJ2-3; D is possibly TRBD2 (6 bases). The chain's CDR3 is CAIRVEEGRGKSTDTQYF. The CDR3 nucleotides read TGTGCCATCAGGGTGGAGGAGGGGCGGGGTAAGAGCACAGATACGCAGTATTTT.